The clone carrying this T cell receptor beta chain was observed many times. This sample is part of a study of neurological immune-mediated disorders. This CDR3 comprises 14 residues. V lost 5 bases and J 2 bases, leaving 11 bases between the germline ends. Germline CDR1 reads MNHNS; CDR2 reads SASEGT. TCRdb recomputed calls from the 5' RACE reads with MiXCR, one row per CDR3 protein. The repertoire holds roughly 74,000 distinct CDR3 sequences, 4% to 6% seen once, with approximately 7% in the top ten. This rearrangement joins TRBV6-1 to TRBJ2-3, with a weak D call TRBD1 (5 bases). Sequencing used PBMCs. This TCR was recovered from a man younger than 35 with multiple sclerosis. The CDR3 DNA follows: TGTGCCAGCAGTTCTACAGGTTACACAGATACGCAGTATTTT. Translating it yields CASSSTGYTDTQYF.